Below, 3 T cell receptor beta chains from the same sample are listed, as sequenced in a study of T cell responses to AZD1222 COVID-19 vaccine. Here immunoSEQ multiplex PCR was the method, and the copy in TCRdb shows in-frame clones only, minus some. Of fewer than 200,000 clones in the sample, around nine tenths are singletons; the top ten hold 2.5% to 3%. The source was peripheral blood, collected on day 0 of AZD1222 vaccination. The receptors derive from an adult in good health.

This chain connects TRBV3-1 (or the pseudogene TRBV3-2) to TRBJ1-3; 7 nucleotides line up with TRBD1. V was pared by 0 bases and J by 2 bases, with 4 bases of the junction left unmatched. From germline, CDR1 is LGHDT and CDR2 YNNKEL (reference sequence). The CDR3 loop spans 16 amino acids. In DNA, the CDR3 is TGTGCCAGCAGCCAAGATCCGCAGGGGGCTGGAAACACCATATATTTT. This translates into CASSQDPQGAGNTIYF.

V usage is TRBV6-5 and J usage is TRBJ2-4; 7 positions match TRBD2. CDR3 size: 15 residues. Germline CDR1 MNHEY, CDR2 SVGAGI. V lost 0 bases, J lost 7 bases, and 6 bases stayed unmatched. The CDR3 loop reads CASSYSAGVGNIQYF. The CDR3 region has the DNA TGTGCCAGCAGTTACTCTGCGGGAGTGGGTAACATTCAGTACTTC.

V is TRBV6-5 and J is TRBJ2-5; no reliable D call. V was clipped by 3 bases and J by 5 bases, with 13 bases between them. The CDR3 has 14 amino acids. From germline, CDR1 is MNHEY and CDR2 SVGAGI. CDR3 DNA: TGTGCCAGCAGTTATTCGGGTTTCTGGGAGACCCAGTACTTC. This translates into CASSYSGFWETQYF.